Listed here is a single TCR beta chain. Generated by immunoSEQ multiplex PCR, the TCRdb table keeps only in-frame clones and is missing some. The table has approximately 2.1 million clones, over 90% seen once. J was trimmed by 6 bases and V by 6 bases; bases with no gene match: 4. CDR1 and CDR2 from the germline V gene are MNHEY and SVGAGI. This CDR3 is built from 14 residues. This sample was taken from a study of shared clonotypes between healthy human individuals. The clonotype originates from a man aged 18 to 29 in good health. Some clones in this sample may be carry-over from other donors' samples. V gene TRBV6-5 combines with J gene TRBJ2-5, with TRBD2 matching 13 bases. The sample was naive CD4+ T cells from PBMCs. Subset noted: CD45RA+ positively selected. CDR3 sequence reads: CASRGTSGIKTQYF. In nucleotides, the CDR3 is TGTGCCAGCAGAGGGACTAGCGGGATAAAGACCCAGTACTTC.